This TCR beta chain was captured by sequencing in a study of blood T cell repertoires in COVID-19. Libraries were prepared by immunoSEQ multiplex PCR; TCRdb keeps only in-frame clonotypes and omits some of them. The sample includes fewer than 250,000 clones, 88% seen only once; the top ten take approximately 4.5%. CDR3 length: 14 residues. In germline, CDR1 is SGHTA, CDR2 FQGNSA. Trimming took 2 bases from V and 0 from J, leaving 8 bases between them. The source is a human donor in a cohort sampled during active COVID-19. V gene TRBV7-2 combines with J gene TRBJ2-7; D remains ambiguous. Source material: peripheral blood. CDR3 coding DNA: TGTGCCAGCAGCTTACTACCCAACTCCTACGAGCAGTACTTC. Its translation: CASSLLPNSYEQYF.